The clone carrying this TCR beta chain showed up just a few times. What it binds is unknown. Distinct nucleotide sequences in the sample also encode this CDR3. This entry is derived from a study of cytomegalovirus exposure and HLA in healthy donors. Vbeta (60) and Jbeta (13) primers were used in the PCR. Here immunoSEQ multiplex PCR was the method, and the copy in TCRdb shows in-frame clones only, minus some. Counted here are some 190,000 clones, approximately 70% occurring once; the ten biggest clones make up approximately 2.8%. Though probably carrying unrecorded immune exposures, donors were nominally healthy at sampling. Study findings and constraints: CMV serostatus was the sole immune exposure information available. Associated with cytomegalovirus, according to the listing, were 170 or so TCR beta chains. HLA allele associations emerged for 17,000 or so TCR beta sequences in a later analysis, at 0.05 false discovery rate.

Sequenced sample: PBMCs. The TCR originated in a woman in her twenties or thirties in good health and CMV-seropositive.

The CDR3 bases are TGTGCCAGCAGTAGAAACAGGGGTGATACGCAGTATTTT. It encodes CASSRNRGDTQYF. The chain couples TRBV2 to TRBJ2-3; 7 positions agree with TRBD1. After removal of 5 bases from V and 6 bases from J, the junction contained 5 bases not matched to a gene. The germline gives CDR1 SNHLY, CDR2 FYNNEI. This CDR3 contains 13 residues.